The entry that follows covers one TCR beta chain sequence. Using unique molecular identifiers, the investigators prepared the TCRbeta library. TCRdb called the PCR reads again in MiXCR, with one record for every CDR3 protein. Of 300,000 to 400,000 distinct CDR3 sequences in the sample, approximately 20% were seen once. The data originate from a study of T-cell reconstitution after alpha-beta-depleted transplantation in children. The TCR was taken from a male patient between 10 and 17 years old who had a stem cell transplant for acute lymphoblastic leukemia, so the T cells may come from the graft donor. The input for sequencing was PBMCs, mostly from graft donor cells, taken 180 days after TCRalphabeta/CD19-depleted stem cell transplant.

CDR3 in DNA: TGCAGTGCTAGAGGTTGGCGGGAACTATTACGGGCCCAGTACTTC. Amino acid sequence: CSARGWRELLRAQYF. The V gene is TRBV20-1, the J gene TRBJ2-5; D might be TRBD2 (6 bases). Trimming took off 1 base at V and 9 bases at J, with 21 bases between the two ends. The CDR3 sequence is 15 residues long. Germline CDR1 reads DFQATT; CDR2 reads SNEGSKA (reference sequence).